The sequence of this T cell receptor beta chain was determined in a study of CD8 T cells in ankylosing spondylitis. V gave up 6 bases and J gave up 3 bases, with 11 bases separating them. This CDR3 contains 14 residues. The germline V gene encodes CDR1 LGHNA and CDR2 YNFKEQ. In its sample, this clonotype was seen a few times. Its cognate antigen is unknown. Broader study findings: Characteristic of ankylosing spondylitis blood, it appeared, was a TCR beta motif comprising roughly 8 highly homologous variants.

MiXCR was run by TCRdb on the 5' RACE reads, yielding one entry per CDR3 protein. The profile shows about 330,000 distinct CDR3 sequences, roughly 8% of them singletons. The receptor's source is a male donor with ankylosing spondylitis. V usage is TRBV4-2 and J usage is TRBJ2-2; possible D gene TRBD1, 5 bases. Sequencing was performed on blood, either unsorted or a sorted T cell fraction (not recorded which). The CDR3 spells CASRGRVDTGELFF. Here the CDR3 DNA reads TGTGCCAGCAGGGGCAGGGTGGACACCGGGGAGCTGTTTTTT.